These 11 T cell receptor beta chains share one sample of origin, sequenced in a study of T cell responses to AZD1222 COVID-19 vaccine. TCRdb's table, derived via immunoSEQ multiplex PCR, lists solely in-frame clones and lacks some. The sample lists about 150,000 clones, 90% occurring once. This sample comprised peripheral blood, obtained on day 0 of AZD1222 vaccination. The receptors derive from an adult in good health.

This clone was recorded a few times. This chain connects TRBV7-9 to TRBJ1-1; D not certain. There are 11 residues in the CDR3. Germline assignment: CDR1 SEHNR and CDR2 FQNEAQ (reference sequence). V was pared by 3 bases and J by 11 bases, with 10 bases between. In nucleotides, the CDR3 is TGTGCCAGCAGCTTTGGGATGGGGGCTTTCTTT. Its translation: CASSFGMGAFF.

The gene calls are TRBV6-5 and TRBJ2-3; TRBD1 matches at 9 bases. The germline gives CDR1 MNHEY, CDR2 SVGAGI. This CDR3 region has 14 residues. With V trimmed by 4 bases and J by 6 bases, 5 bases remained unmatched. Here the CDR3 DNA reads TGTGCCAGCAGTTCAGGGACAGGGAGGGATACGCAGTATTTT. Its translation: CASSSGTGRDTQYF.

The J gene is TRBJ2-1, the V gene TRBV5-1; 9 bases are a match to TRBD2. With V trimmed by 5 bases and J by 9 bases, 12 bases remained unmatched. CDR1 is SGHRS and CDR2 is YFSETQ in the germline V gene. This CDR3 has 15 amino acids. CDR3 sequence (DNA): TGCGCCAGCAGGTCCGCGGGAGGGGATGACGGTGAGCAGTTCTTC. Encoded protein: CASRSAGGDDGEQFF.

The rearrangement links TRBV24-1 to TRBJ2-5, with TRBD1 as a possible D gene (5 bases). Per the germline V gene, CDR1 is KGHDR and CDR2 is SFDVKD. Trimming stripped 5 bases from V and 7 bases from J, with 7 bases between. This CDR3 spans 11 amino acids. The CDR3 bases are TGTGCCACCAGTGGTGGGGCGACCCAGTACTTC. Encoded protein: CATSGGATQYF.

The table lists this clone with a count of one. V gene TRBV27 combines with J gene TRBJ2-7; 7 nucleotides align to TRBD1. This CDR3 has 16 amino acids. Germline V gene sequence: CDR1 MNHEY, CDR2 SMNVEV (reference sequence). V was pared by 5 bases and J by 3 bases, with 13 bases of the junction left unmatched. The CDR3 loop is CASSIQDRTWVYEQYF. Written as DNA, the CDR3 is TGTGCCAGCAGTATACAGGACAGGACATGGGTCTACGAGCAGTACTTC.

This clone has a handful of counts. The V gene is TRBV29-1, the J gene TRBJ1-1; 7 bases align to TRBD1. V dropped 4 bases and J dropped 4; count of bases not matched to a gene: 6. This CDR3 is built from 13 residues. Germline loops: CDR1 SQVTM, CDR2 ANQGSEA. CDR3 bases: TGCAGCGTTGTGGCCAGGGGGGTCACTGAAGCTTTCTTT. Amino acid sequence: CSVVARGVTEAFF.

The genes are TRBV7-2 and TRBJ2-1; TRBD2 matches 8 bases. In germline, CDR1 is SGHTA, CDR2 FQGNSA. CDR3 length: 15 amino acids. The V and J ends lost 1 base and 4 bases, in that order; junction bases with no gene match: 3. CDR3 sequence (DNA): TGTGCCAGCAGCTTAGTACTAGCGGCATACAATGAGCAGTTCTTC. It is translated as CASSLVLAAYNEQFF.

With respect to this clone: A junction end diverges from the germline sequence, so it may reflect a read error. The chain couples TRBV9 to TRBJ2-1, with D perhaps TRBD2 (6 bases). The CDR3 runs to 16 residues. Germline V lookup: CDR1 SGDLS, CDR2 YYNGEE. CDR3 sequence (DNA): TGTGCCAGCAGCCACTCGGGCGGGAAGATCTACGATGAGCAGTTCTTC. Encoded protein: CASSHSGGKIYDEQFF.

The CDR3 region has the DNA TGCGCCAGCAGCGGAGGGACAGGGGGCTACCAAGAGACCCAGTACTTC. It is translated as CASSGGTGGYQETQYF. This chain links TRBV5-1 with TRBJ2-5, with 12 bases matching TRBD1. V was clipped by 4 bases and J by 0 bases; unmatched bases: 4. Germline V gene sequence: CDR1 SGHRS, CDR2 YFSETQ. The CDR3 contains 16 residues.

V gene TRBV7-2 combines with J gene TRBJ1-1, with D perhaps matching TRBD1 (6 bases). CDR1 and CDR2 from the germline V gene are SGHTA and FQGNSA. Trimming removed 5 bases at V and 4 bases at J, with 14 bases between. The CDR3 extends over 14 amino acids. CDR3 protein: CASSRDILFTEAFF. CDR3 nucleotides: TGTGCCAGCAGCCGGGACATTCTTTTCACTGAAGCTTTCTTT.

The chain uses TRBV7-9 and TRBJ1-4, with 7 bases that match TRBD1. Germline-derived CDR1 and CDR2 are SEHNR and FQNEAQ (reference sequence). This CDR3 comprises 15 residues. V was pared by 5 bases and J by 3 bases, with 6 bases of the junction left unmatched. The CDR3 is CASSLKGQPNEKLFF. The CDR3 nucleotides are TGTGCCAGCAGCCTAAAGGGACAGCCTAATGAAAAACTGTTTTTT.